One and the same sample provided the 32 T cell receptor beta chains below, sequenced in a study of T cells in Graves' hyperthyroidism and ophthalmopathy. Amplified TCR beta CDR3 regions came from RNA transcripts. The TCR CDR3 first-round RT-PCR relied on the HTBI primer set. In TCRdb, the multiplex PCR reads were re-called with MiXCR into one record per CDR3 protein. This sample has over 200,000 distinct CDR3 sequences, with 13% to 15% found just once. Material: blood. The receptors come from a middle-aged woman with Graves' hyperthyroidism that later progressed to Graves' ophthalmopathy.

This clonotype was seen many times. The chain couples TRBV10-1 to TRBJ2-5, with TRBD2 matching over 9 bases. The germline gives CDR1 WNHNN, CDR2 SYGVQD (reference sequence). The CDR3 length is 15 residues. The J segment lost 4 bases and the V segment lost 0 bases, leaving 3 bases of the junction unmatched. The CDR3 sequence is CASSESKLAGETQYF. The DNA of the CDR3 is TGCGCCAGCAGTGAGTCGAAACTAGCGGGAGAGACCCAGTACTTC.

This clonotype was seen ten or more times. The V gene is TRBV6-1, the J gene TRBJ1-3; the D gene is possibly TRBD1 (5 bases). The CDR3 runs to 17 residues. V was pared by 4 bases and J by 0 bases, with 16 bases between. Germline V CDR1 and CDR2: MNHNS, SASEGT. The CDR3 region is CASSGSTGVHSGNTIYF. The CDR3 DNA reads as TGTGCCAGCAGTGGAAGTACAGGAGTCCACTCTGGAAACACCATATATTTT.

This clonotype was detected many times. The chain employs TRBV16 and TRBJ2-1, with D unresolved. Germline CDR1 and CDR2: KGHSY and FQNENV. The germline V and J ends were trimmed by 1 base and 5 bases, with 9 bases remaining between them. The CDR3 loop spans 14 amino acids. Here the CDR3 reads CASSQLVSDNEQFF. The CDR3 DNA sequence: TGTGCCAGCAGCCAATTGGTCTCTGACAATGAGCAGTTCTTC.

This clonotype showed up many times. This chain links TRBV7-8 with TRBJ2-3; no firm D call. This CDR3 has 14 residues. V was cut by 5 bases and J by 5 bases, with 14 bases left in between. Germline V gene sequence: CDR1 SGHVS, CDR2 FQNEAQ. CDR3 amino acids: CASSPVSARDTQYF. CDR3 in DNA: TGTGCCAGCAGCCCCGTCAGCGCAAGAGATACGCAGTATTTT.

This clonotype has at least ten counts. This chain connects TRBV10-3 to TRBJ2-2; D possibly corresponds to TRBD2 (6 bases). Germline assignment: CDR1 ENHRY and CDR2 SYGVKD. The CDR3 contains 15 residues. V was pared by 5 bases and J by 4 bases, with 14 bases between. CDR3 nucleotide sequence: TGTGCCATCAGTTCCGAGGGAGGCGTCACCGGGGAGCTGTTTTTT. Translating it yields CAISSEGGVTGELFF.

The rearrangement links TRBV6-1 to TRBJ1-1, with D possibly being TRBD1 (6 bases). The V gene lost 6 bases and the J gene lost 5 bases, with 19 bases spanning the gap. The CDR3 has 15 residues. Germline V gene sequence: CDR1 MNHNS, CDR2 SASEGT. In DNA, the CDR3 is TGTGCCAGCAGAACTGCCCTGGGGGGGGCAACTGAAGCTTTCTTT. Translating gives CASRTALGGATEAFF.

The V call is TRBV18, the J call TRBJ1-2; 7 bases are shared with TRBD1. Germline CDR1 reads KGHSH; CDR2 reads LQKENI. The CDR3 length is 15 residues. V shed 5 bases and J 4 bases; nucleotides not matched to a gene: 10. Here the CDR3 reads CASSANDRESYGYTF. The DNA of the CDR3 is TGTGCCAGCTCAGCAAACGACAGGGAAAGCTATGGCTACACCTTC.

This clonotype was found many times. The chain combines TRBV28 with TRBJ1-1, with a possible D match to TRBD1 (6 bases). The germline V and J ends were trimmed by 8 bases and 1 base, with 14 bases remaining between them. The CDR3 runs 14 residues. CDR1 is MDHEN, CDR2 SYDVKM, per germline. CDR3 nucleotide sequence: TGTGCCAGCCGGTACAGGGCGGGGAACACTGAAGCTTTCTTT. Translated, it gives CASRYRAGNTEAFF.

In this sample, this clonotype turned up many times. The genes are TRBV28 and TRBJ2-7; TRBD2 agrees at 12 bases. The CDR3 extends over 16 amino acids. The junction had 12 bases not matched to a gene; V was cut back by 7 bases and J by 5 bases. In germline, CDR1 is MDHEN, CDR2 SYDVKM. CDR3 DNA sequence: TGTGCCAGCAACGCTGGGCTAGCGGGAGGGGCCCACGAGCAGTACTTC. This encodes CASNAGLAGGAHEQYF. Using reference TRBV28 and TRBJ2-7 for the parts outside the CDR3, the full variable domain is DVKVTQSSRYLVKRTGEKVFLECVQDMDHENMFWYRQDPGLGLRLIYFSYDVKMKEKGDIPEGYSVSREKKERFSLILESASTNQTSMYLCASNAGLAGGAHEQYFGPGTRLTVT.

This clonotype was seen ten or more times. Germline and junction disagree at one end, which may indicate a read error. This chain uses TRBV7-7 with TRBJ2-3, with a tentative D call TRBD2 (5 bases). The CDR3 covers 14 residues. The germline V gene has CDR1 SSHAT and CDR2 FNYEAQ (reference sequence). This CDR3 reads CASSSAGRGDTQYF. The CDR3 bases are TGTGCTAGCAGCTCGGCAGGTCGGGGAGATACGCAGTATTTT. Full variable domain (missing parts from reference TRBV7-7 and TRBJ2-3): GAGVSQSPRYKVTKRGQDVTLRCDPISSHATLYWYQQALGQGPEFLTYFNYEAQPDKSGLPSDRFSAERPEGSISTLTIQRTEQRDSAMYRCASSSAGRGDTQYFGPGTRLTVL.

This clonotype was picked up many times. The chain uses TRBV7-9 and TRBJ2-1, with D possibly TRBD1 on 6 matching bases. In germline, CDR1 is SEHNR, CDR2 FQNEAQ (reference sequence). The CDR3 has 14 residues. V lost 5 bases, J lost 4 bases, and 12 bases lay in between. The CDR3 spells CASSREGDYNEQFF. The CDR3 coding sequence is TGTGCCAGCAGCCGTGAGGGGGATTACAATGAGCAGTTCTTC.

The V gene is TRBV28, the J gene TRBJ1-2; 7 bases fit TRBD1. The CDR3 runs 11 residues. Germline-derived CDR1 and CDR2 are MDHEN and SYDVKM. V dropped 5 bases and J dropped 12; count of bases not matched to a gene: 6. CDR3 region: CASSGGGGNTF. The CDR3 bases are TGTGCCAGCAGTGGAGGGGGCGGGAACACCTTC.

This clonotype was counted many times. CDR3 sequence (DNA): TGTGCAGTTTCGCGGGATTACGAGCAGTACTTC. Protein: CAVSRDYEQYF. V and J are TRBV28 and TRBJ2-7; possible D gene TRBD2, 6 bases. CDR3 length equals 11 residues. Germline V lookup: CDR1 MDHEN, CDR2 SYDVKM. The full variable domain, rest sourced from reference TRBV28 and TRBJ2-7, is DVKVTQSSRYLVKRTGEKVFLECVQDMDHENMFWYRQDPGLGLRLIYFSYDVKMKEKGDIPEGYSVSREKKERFSLILESASTNQTSMYLCAVSRDYEQYFGPGTRLTVT.

This clonotype was counted many times. The CDR3 here is CASSVGTGNTIYF. In DNA, the CDR3 is TGTGCCAGCAGTGTGGGAACCGGAAACACCATATATTTT. The chain has TRBV2 and TRBJ1-3; D ambiguous. CDR1 is SNHLY and CDR2 is FYNNEI in the germline V gene. The CDR3 has 13 residues. Trimming shortened V by 4 bases and J by 4 bases, and 8 bases separated the two germline ends.

On this clonotype: A read error is possible here, since a much larger clone lies one base away. The chain couples TRBV20-1 to TRBJ2-1, with D tentatively TRBD2 (5 bases). This CDR3 is 14 amino acids long. Germline assignment: CDR1 DFQATT and CDR2 SNEGSKA (reference sequence). V lost 6 bases and J lost 9, with 21 bases in between. The CDR3 bases are TGCAGTGCCCCCGGAATAGTGGGAGTCAGTGAGCAGTTCTTC. Protein sequence: CSAPGIVGVSEQFF.

The table lists this clonotype with many counts. This sequence joins TRBV28 and TRBJ1-5; D might be TRBD1 (6 bases). V was clipped by 7 bases and J by 2 bases, with 18 bases between them. This CDR3 has 16 amino acids. CDR1 is MDHEN, CDR2 SYDVKM, per germline. This CDR3 is CASTPRTWTGNQPQHF. CDR3 DNA: TGTGCCAGCACTCCACGTACCTGGACAGGCAATCAGCCCCAGCATTTT.

This clonotype was observed a few times. V and J are TRBV7-3 and TRBJ2-1, with 13 nucleotides matching TRBD2. The ends lost 1 base at V and 3 bases at J; junction bases unmatched: 6. In germline, CDR1 is SGHTA, CDR2 FQGTGA. This CDR3 has 18 residues. Written as DNA, the CDR3 is TGTGCCAGCAGCTTAAAGCGGACTAGCGGGAGCAGCTACAATGAGCAGTTCTTC. It encodes CASSLKRTSGSSYNEQFF.

The rearrangement links TRBV12-3 or TRBV12-4 to TRBJ2-3; no clear D gene. Trimming left V 7 bases short and J 0 bases short, with 14 bases between. This CDR3 spans 15 amino acids. The CDR3 DNA reads as TGTGCCAGCAATAGGAGAAGTTATAGCACAGATACGCAGTATTTT. Translation: CASNRRSYSTDTQYF.

In this sample, this clonotype turned up many times. The chain combines TRBV2 with TRBJ2-5; D may be TRBD2 (6 bases). Germline V gene sequence: CDR1 SNHLY, CDR2 FYNNEI. V was shortened by 6 bases and J by 4 bases, with 6 bases between the two germline ends. The CDR3 contains 11 residues. The DNA of the CDR3 is TGTGCCAGCAGGGGGGGAGAGACCCAGTACTTC. Translating gives CASRGGETQYF.

The gene calls are TRBV2 and TRBJ2-7; D possibly uses TRBD1 or TRBD2 (5 bases each). CDR1 SNHLY and CDR2 FYNNEI come from the germline V gene. This CDR3 region has 18 residues. V was clipped by 4 bases and J by 1 base, with 23 bases between them. The CDR3 loop reads CASSALGVDSGLSYEQYF. The CDR3 DNA reads TGTGCCAGCAGTGCTCTAGGGGTCGACAGCGGTTTGTCCTACGAGCAGTACTTC.

At least ten counts were recorded for this clonotype. The V call is TRBV7-3, the J call TRBJ1-1; maybe TRBD1 (6 bases). Trimming removed 5 bases from V and 4 bases from J, with 23 bases in between. The CDR3 covers 17 residues. Looked up from germline, CDR1 is SGHTA and CDR2 is FQGTGA. The CDR3, as DNA: TGTGCCAGCAGCATTACAGGGACTACCAAGGGGAGCACTGAAGCTTTCTTT. The encoded protein is CASSITGTTKGSTEAFF.

At least ten counts were recorded for this clonotype. The chain joins TRBV10-3 to TRBJ2-3, with D tentatively TRBD2 (5 bases). Trimming removed 0 bases at V and 3 bases at J, with 10 bases between. There are 15 residues in the CDR3. Germline V gene lookup returns CDR1 ENHRY and CDR2 SYGVKD. CDR3: CAISESGAPTDTQYF. CDR3 in DNA: TGTGCCATCAGTGAGTCGGGAGCTCCAACAGATACGCAGTATTTT.

This clonotype has at least ten counts. The J gene is TRBJ2-1, the V gene TRBV27, with 8 nucleotides matching TRBD2. The CDR3 is 13 amino acids. V lost 7 bases, J lost 9 bases, and 8 bases stayed unmatched. The germline V gene has CDR1 MNHEY and CDR2 SMNVEV (reference sequence). CDR3 coding DNA: TGTGCCAGCATGAGGGCGGGAGGCTCTGAGCAGTTCTTC. It encodes CASMRAGGSEQFF.

This clonotype appeared a single time. The chain is built from TRBV3-1 and TRBJ2-2, with a tentative D call TRBD1 (6 bases). Per the germline V gene, CDR1 is LGHDT and CDR2 is YNNKEL (reference sequence). V was cut by 6 bases and J by 0 bases, with 11 bases left in between. The CDR3 consists of 15 residues. The CDR3 reads CASRPTGTNTGELFF. In DNA form, the CDR3 reads TGTGCCAGCAGGCCTACAGGGACGAACACCGGGGAGCTGTTTTTT.

This clonotype came up many times. The chain links TRBV27 to TRBJ1-5; D may be TRBD1 (6 bases). Trimming took 0 bases from V and 1 from J, leaving 16 bases between them. The germline V gene encodes CDR1 MNHEY and CDR2 SMNVEV (reference sequence). The CDR3 contains 18 residues. The CDR3 loop is CASSLSSWGRGSNQPQHF. CDR3 nucleotide sequence: TGTGCCAGCAGTTTATCGAGTTGGGGGCGCGGGAGCAATCAGCCCCAGCATTTT.

The chain employs TRBV28 and TRBJ1-4, with 9 positions matching TRBD1. The trim removed 4 bases at V and 8 bases at J, leaving 11 bases unmatched. CDR1 is MDHEN and CDR2 is SYDVKM in the germline V gene. CDR3 size: 16 residues. CDR3 nucleotides: TGTGCCAGCAGTTCGCCCGGGACAGGGAACTCGGAAAAACTGTTTTTT. This encodes CASSSPGTGNSEKLFF.

This clonotype was seen ten or more times. The gene calls are TRBV28 and TRBJ2-3, with a tentative D call TRBD2 (5 bases). This CDR3 is built from 15 residues. V lost 6 bases and J lost 0, with 13 bases in between. Germline loops: CDR1 MDHEN, CDR2 SYDVKM. The CDR3 region is CASRGGSPSTDTQYF. As DNA, the CDR3 is TGTGCCAGCAGAGGAGGAAGCCCTAGCACAGATACGCAGTATTTT.

The chain couples TRBV28 to TRBJ1-6; D is uncertain. The germline V and J ends were trimmed by 8 bases and 4 bases, with 12 bases remaining between them. Germline values: CDR1 MDHEN, CDR2 SYDVKM. The CDR3 totals 14 residues. The CDR3 DNA sequence: TGTGCCAGCCATGCGACACGGTATAATTCACCCCTCCACTTT. Its protein product is CASHATRYNSPLHF.

This chain uses TRBV4-2 with TRBJ2-7; D is ambiguous. The CDR3 is 14 amino acids. V lost 1 base to trimming and J lost 2 bases, with 9 bases between them. Germline V gene lookup returns CDR1 LGHNA and CDR2 YNFKEQ. CDR3 bases: TGTGCCAGCAGCCAAGGAGGCGATGCCTACGAGCAGTACTTC. Encoded protein: CASSQGGDAYEQYF.

This clonotype was seen many times. J is TRBJ2-4 and V is TRBV27, with D possibly being TRBD2 (5 bases). Trimming removed 8 bases from V and 4 bases from J, with 18 bases in between. CDR1 MNHEY and CDR2 SMNVEV come from the germline V gene (reference sequence). The CDR3 extends over 15 amino acids. The CDR3 DNA reads TGTGCCAGCTATTATTCGGGTCGGAGGAAAAACATTCAGTACTTC. Amino acid sequence: CASYYSGRRKNIQYF.

This clonotype was found many times. The rearrangement uses TRBV11-3 and TRBJ2-2, with D hard to call. The CDR3 is 15 amino acids. Germline CDR1 is SGHNT and CDR2 is YENEEA. The V and J ends lost 5 bases and 1 base respectively, with 11 bases between them. CDR3 bases: TGTGCCAGCAGCCCCCGTGTAGGGAACACCGGGGAGCTGTTTTTT. Translating gives CASSPRVGNTGELFF.

This clonotype was seen many times. The gene calls are TRBV28 and TRBJ2-3, with D hard to call. Germline V lookup: CDR1 MDHEN, CDR2 SYDVKM. The V end was cut by 2 bases, the J end by 3 bases, with 9 bases between. This CDR3 has 14 amino acids. The CDR3 nucleotides read TGTGCCAGCAGTTTACGAGACTGGACAGATACGCAGTATTTT. It yields the protein CASSLRDWTDTQYF.